At least ten counts were recorded for the clone carrying this T cell receptor beta chain. These data belong to a study of blood T cells in healthy people across ages. Germline CDR1 SQVTM, CDR2 ANQGSEA. The length of the CDR3 is 11 residues. V was pared by 8 bases and J by 5 bases, with 12 bases between. Healthy Caucasian individuals from Russia aged about 6 to 90 were enrolled as donors. Primers used in a second PCR of about 7 to 12 cycles were a sample-barcoded 5' primer and a J-beta primer mix. Sequencing yielded, for each sample, at least 2.5 million paired-end reads carrying CDR3. One entry per CDR3 protein results from TCRdb running MiXCR on the 5' RACE reads. The sample lists over 1,500,000 distinct CDR3 sequences, roughly 43% seen once, with roughly 23% in the top ten.

This TCR was sampled from a human donor in good health. The specimen sequenced was blood. The rearrangement links TRBV29-1 to TRBJ2-5; tentative D call: TRBD1 (6 bases). DNA of the CDR3: TGCAGCCCACAGGGATCGGAGACCCAGTACTTC. This codes for CSPQGSETQYF.